The rows below give T cell receptor beta chains drawn from one sample of a study of T cell repertoires in cytomegalovirus infection. One entry per CDR3 protein, called by TCRdb with MiXCR from the reads. The data hold roughly 760,000 distinct CDR3 sequences, with about 40% observed a single time. Sequencing was performed on PBMCs. The origin of the receptors is a human donor in good health (CMV status not recorded). Some clones in this sample may be carry-over from other donors' samples. CDR3s include the opening cysteine and the closing phenylalanine or tryptophan. Fields, in order: V gene, D gene, CDR3 protein. The D gene is left open where the match is weak.

>TRBV28|NA
CASSPLLVSRGYTF
>TRBV30|TRBD1
CAWRPTGTGRRNQPQHF
>TRBV24-1|NA
CATSDPGKPGDTDTQYF
>TRBV28|TRBD1
CASSLDRDSNEQYF
>TRBV20-1|NA
CSAGQGFDNSPLHF
>TRBV7-6|NA
CASSLAQKGMIDGELFF
>TRBV28|TRBD1
CASSTTGTVKVKLFF
>TRBV28|TRBD1
CASSHPGQGNSPLHF
>TRBV28|TRBD1
CASTRQGGGYTF
>TRBV3-1|NA
CASSPSRGARDHGYTF
>TRBV5-4|NA
CASSPDSGAGNPYEQYF
>TRBV11-2|NA
CASRSLGIRAQYF
>TRBV2|NA
CASRLSNEKLFF
>TRBV23-1|TRBD2
CASTRGGWRQETQYF
>TRBV7-8|NA
CASSSGGDSYEQYF
>TRBV28|NA
CASSSGAWNTEAFF
>TRBV12-3/TRBV12-4|NA
CASTQQGISGYTF
>TRBV19|TRBD2
CASSIDPPGRGAEQFF
>TRBV6-6|TRBD2
CASRGLAGGREEQFF
>TRBV7-2|TRBD1
CASSFTGTADTEAFF
>TRBV19|TRBD2
CASSIGTSSYNEQFF
>TRBV27|NA
CASSLWWGLSYEQYF
>TRBV10-3|TRBD1
CAISEPGQIIYGYTF
>TRBV20-1|NA
CSARLPAGEQYF
>TRBV14|NA
CASSQDSGTVLPRNNEQFF
>TRBV27|TRBD2
CASQTRGAGGRPDTQYF
>TRBV7-2|TRBD2
CASSLAWLGAAGGSSYEQYF
>TRBV7-6|NA
CASSLAPTDWGGNIQYF